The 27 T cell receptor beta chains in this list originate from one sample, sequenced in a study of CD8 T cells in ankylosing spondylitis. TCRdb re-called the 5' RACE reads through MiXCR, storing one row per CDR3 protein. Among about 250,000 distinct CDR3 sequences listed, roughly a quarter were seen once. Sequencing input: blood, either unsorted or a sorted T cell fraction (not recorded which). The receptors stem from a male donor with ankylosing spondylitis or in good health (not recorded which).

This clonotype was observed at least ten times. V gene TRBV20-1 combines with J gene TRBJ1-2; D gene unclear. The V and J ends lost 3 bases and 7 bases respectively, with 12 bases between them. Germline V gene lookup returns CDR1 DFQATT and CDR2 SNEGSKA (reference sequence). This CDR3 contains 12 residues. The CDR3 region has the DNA TGCAGTGCTAGTCGTTCATTGGGTGGCTACACCTTC. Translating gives CSASRSLGGYTF.

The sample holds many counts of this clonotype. The CDR3, as DNA: TGCAGCGTTGGCGACGGGAACTCCTACGAGCAGTACTTC. Its translation: CSVGDGNSYEQYF. The rearrangement links TRBV29-1 to TRBJ2-7, with a weak D call TRBD2 (5 bases). Between the trimmed V and J ends, which lost 4 bases and 0 bases, there was a span of 10 bases. CDR1 is SQVTM and CDR2 is ANQGSEA in the germline V gene. The CDR3 totals 13 residues.

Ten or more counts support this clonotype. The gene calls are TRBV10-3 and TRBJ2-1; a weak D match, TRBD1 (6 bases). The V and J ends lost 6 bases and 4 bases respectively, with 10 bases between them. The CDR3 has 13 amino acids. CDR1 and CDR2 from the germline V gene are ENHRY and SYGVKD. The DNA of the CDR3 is TGTGCCATCAGCCGGACAGAATACAATGAGCAGTTCTTC. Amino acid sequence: CAISRTEYNEQFF.

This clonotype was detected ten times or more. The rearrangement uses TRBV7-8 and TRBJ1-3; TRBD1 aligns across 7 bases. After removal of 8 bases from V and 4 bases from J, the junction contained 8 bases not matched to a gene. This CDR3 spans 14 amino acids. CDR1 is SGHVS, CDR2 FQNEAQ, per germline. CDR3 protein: CASDTGVAGNTIYF. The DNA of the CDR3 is TGTGCCAGCGACACAGGGGTGGCAGGAAACACCATATATTTT. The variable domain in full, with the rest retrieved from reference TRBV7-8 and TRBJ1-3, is GAGVSQSPRYKVAKRGQDVALRCDPISGHVSLFWYQQALGQGPEFLTYFQNEAQLDKSGLPSDRFFAERPEGSVSTLKIQRTQQEDSAVYLCASDTGVAGNTIYFGEGSWLTVV.

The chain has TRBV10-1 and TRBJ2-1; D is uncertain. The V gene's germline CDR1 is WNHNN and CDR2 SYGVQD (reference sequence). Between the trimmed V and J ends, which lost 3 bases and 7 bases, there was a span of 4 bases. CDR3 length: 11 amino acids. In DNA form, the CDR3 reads TGCGCCAGCAGTGATGAGAATGAGCAGTTCTTC. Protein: CASSDENEQFF.

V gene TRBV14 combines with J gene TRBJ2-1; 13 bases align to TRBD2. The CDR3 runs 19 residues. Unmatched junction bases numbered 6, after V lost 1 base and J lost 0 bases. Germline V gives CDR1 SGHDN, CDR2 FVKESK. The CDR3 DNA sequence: TGTGCCAGCAGCCAAGGAGGGACTAGCGGGGCCCGCTCCTACAATGAGCAGTTCTTC. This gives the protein CASSQGGTSGARSYNEQFF.

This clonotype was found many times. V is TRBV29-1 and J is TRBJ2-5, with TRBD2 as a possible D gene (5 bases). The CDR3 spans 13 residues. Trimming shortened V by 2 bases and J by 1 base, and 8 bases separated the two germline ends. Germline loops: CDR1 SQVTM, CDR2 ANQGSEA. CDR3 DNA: TGCAGCGTTGAACTGGGAGTCCAAGAGACCCAGTACTTC. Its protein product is CSVELGVQETQYF.

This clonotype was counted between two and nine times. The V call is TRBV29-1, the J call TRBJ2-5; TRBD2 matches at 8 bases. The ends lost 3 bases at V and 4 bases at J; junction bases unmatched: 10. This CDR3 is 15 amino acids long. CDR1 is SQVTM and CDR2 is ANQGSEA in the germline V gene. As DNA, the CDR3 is TGCAGCGTTGAGGCGGGAGGATCTACGACAGAGACCCAGTACTTC. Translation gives CSVEAGGSTTETQYF. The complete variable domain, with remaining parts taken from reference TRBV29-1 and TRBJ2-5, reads SAVISQKPSRDICQRGTSLTIQCQVDSQVTMMFWYRQQPGQSLTLIATANQGSEATYESGFVIDKFPISRPNLTFSTLTVSNMSPEDSSIYLCSVEAGGSTTETQYFGPGTRLLVL.

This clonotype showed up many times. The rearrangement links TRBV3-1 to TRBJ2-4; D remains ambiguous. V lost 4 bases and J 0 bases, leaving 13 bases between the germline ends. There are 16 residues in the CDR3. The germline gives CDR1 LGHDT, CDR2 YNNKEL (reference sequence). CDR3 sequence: CASSPRATLAKNIQYF. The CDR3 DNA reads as TGTGCCAGCAGCCCACGGGCGACACTAGCCAAAAACATTCAGTACTTC.

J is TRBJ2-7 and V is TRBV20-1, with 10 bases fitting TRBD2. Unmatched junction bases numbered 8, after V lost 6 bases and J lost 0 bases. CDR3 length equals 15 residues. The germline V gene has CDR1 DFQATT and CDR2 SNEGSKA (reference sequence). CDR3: CSAPTSGWSSYEQYF. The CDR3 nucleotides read TGCAGTGCCCCGACTAGCGGGTGGAGCTCCTACGAGCAGTACTTC.

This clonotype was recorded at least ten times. CDR3 protein: CSVGRGVGYGYTF. CDR3 coding DNA: TGCAGCGTTGGCCGGGGGGTCGGCTATGGCTACACCTTC. This chain links TRBV29-1 with TRBJ1-2; the D gene is possibly TRBD1 (5 bases). The CDR3 loop spans 13 amino acids. The germline V and J ends were trimmed by 4 bases and 4 bases, with 13 bases remaining between them. CDR1 is SQVTM and CDR2 is ANQGSEA in the germline V gene.

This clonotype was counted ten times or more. The CDR3 sequence is CASSPPRRGGRNGYTF. The CDR3 DNA reads TGTGCCAGCAGCCCGCCACGCAGGGGAGGAAGGAATGGCTACACCTTC. The V call is TRBV11-2, the J call TRBJ1-2, with D tentatively TRBD1 (6 bases). The length of the CDR3 is 16 residues. Germline CDR1 SGHAT, CDR2 FQNNGV. Trimming left V 5 bases short and J 6 bases short, with 22 bases between.

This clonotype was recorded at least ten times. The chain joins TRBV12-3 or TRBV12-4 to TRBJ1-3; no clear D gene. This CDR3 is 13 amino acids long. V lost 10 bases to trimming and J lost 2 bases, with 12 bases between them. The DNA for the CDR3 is TGTGCCACTCGCCGTGTAGCTGGAAACACCATATATTTT. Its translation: CATRRVAGNTIYF.

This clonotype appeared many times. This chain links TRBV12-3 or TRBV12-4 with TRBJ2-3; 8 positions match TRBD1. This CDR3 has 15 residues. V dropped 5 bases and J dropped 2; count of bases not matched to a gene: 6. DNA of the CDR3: TGTGCCAGCAGTCCTAACAGGGGGATCACAGATACGCAGTATTTT. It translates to CASSPNRGITDTQYF.

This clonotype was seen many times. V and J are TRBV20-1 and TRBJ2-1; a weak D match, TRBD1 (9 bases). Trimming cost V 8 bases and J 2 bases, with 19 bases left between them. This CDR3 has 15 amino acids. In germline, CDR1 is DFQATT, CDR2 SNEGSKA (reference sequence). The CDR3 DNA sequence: TGCAGTTTCTCGGGGGGGACAGGGACCTACAATGAGCAGTTCTTC. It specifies CSFSGGTGTYNEQFF.

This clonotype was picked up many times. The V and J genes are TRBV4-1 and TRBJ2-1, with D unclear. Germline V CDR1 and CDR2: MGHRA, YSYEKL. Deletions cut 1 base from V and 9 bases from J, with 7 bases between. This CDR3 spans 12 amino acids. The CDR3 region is CASSQVFTEQFF. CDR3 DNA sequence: TGCGCCAGCAGCCAAGTTTTTACTGAGCAGTTCTTC.

The CDR3, as DNA: TGTGCCAGCACCATAGCGGGGGGTTACAATGAGCAGTTCTTC. Encoded protein: CASTIAGGYNEQFF. The rearrangement joins TRBV25-1 to TRBJ2-1, with 10 bases identical to TRBD2. Germline trimming cut 7 bases from V and 4 bases from J; bases unmatched to any gene: 4. This CDR3 is built from 14 residues. The germline gives CDR1 MGHDK, CDR2 SYGVNS.

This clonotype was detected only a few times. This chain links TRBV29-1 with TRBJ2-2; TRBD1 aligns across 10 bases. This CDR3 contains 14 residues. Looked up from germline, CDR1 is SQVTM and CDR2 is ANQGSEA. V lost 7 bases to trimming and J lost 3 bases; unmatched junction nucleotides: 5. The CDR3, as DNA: TGCAGCGCCGGGACAGGGGCCTACACCGGGGAGCTGTTTTTT. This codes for CSAGTGAYTGELFF.

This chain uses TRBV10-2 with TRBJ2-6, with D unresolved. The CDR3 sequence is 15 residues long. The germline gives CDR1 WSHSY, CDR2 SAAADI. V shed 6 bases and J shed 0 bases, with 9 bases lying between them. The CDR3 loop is CASSEHSSGANVLTF. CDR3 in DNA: TGCGCCAGCAGCGAACACAGCTCTGGGGCCAACGTCCTGACTTTC.

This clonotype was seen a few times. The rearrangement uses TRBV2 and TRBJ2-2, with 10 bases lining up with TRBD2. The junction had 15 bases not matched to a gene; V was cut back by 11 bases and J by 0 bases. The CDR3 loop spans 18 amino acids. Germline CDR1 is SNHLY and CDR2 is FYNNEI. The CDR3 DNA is TGTGCCTTCAGGCCGACTAGCGGGTGGGAACCGAACACCGGGGAGCTGTTTTTT. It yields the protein CAFRPTSGWEPNTGELFF.

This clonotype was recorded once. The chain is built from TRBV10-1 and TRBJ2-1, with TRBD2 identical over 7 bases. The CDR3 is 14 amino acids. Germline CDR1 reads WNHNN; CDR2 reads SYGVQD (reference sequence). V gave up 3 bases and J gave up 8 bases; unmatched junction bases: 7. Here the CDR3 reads CASSDSLAADEQFF. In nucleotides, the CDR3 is TGCGCCAGCAGTGATTCCCTAGCGGCTGATGAGCAGTTCTTC.

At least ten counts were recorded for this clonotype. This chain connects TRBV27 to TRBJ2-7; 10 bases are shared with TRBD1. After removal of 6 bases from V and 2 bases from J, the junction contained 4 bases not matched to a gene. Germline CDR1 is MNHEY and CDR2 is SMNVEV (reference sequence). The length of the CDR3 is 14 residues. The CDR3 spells CASRRGTGAYEQYF. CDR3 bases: TGTGCCAGCAGGAGGGGGACAGGGGCCTACGAGCAGTACTTC.

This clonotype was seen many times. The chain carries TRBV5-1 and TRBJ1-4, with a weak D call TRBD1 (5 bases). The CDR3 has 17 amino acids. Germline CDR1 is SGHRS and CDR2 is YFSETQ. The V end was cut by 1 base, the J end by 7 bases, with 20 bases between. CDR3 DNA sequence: TGCGCCAGCAGCTTGAAAGGGGCAGGAGCCCCTCTTGAAAAACTGTTTTTT. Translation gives CASSLKGAGAPLEKLFF.

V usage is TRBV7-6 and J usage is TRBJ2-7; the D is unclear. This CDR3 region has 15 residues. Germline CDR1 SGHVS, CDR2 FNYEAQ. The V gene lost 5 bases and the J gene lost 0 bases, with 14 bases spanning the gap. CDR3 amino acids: CASSPLGRNSYEQYF. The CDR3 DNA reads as TGTGCCAGCAGCCCGCTTGGCAGGAACTCCTACGAGCAGTACTTC.

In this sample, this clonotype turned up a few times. CDR3: CASGTGYNEQFF. CDR3 bases: TGTGCCAGCGGGACAGGGTACAATGAGCAGTTCTTC. The chain is built from TRBV19 and TRBJ2-1; TRBD1 matches at 9 bases. With V trimmed by 9 bases and J by 4 bases, 1 base remained unmatched. Per the germline V gene, CDR1 is LNHDA and CDR2 is SQIVND (reference sequence). The length of the CDR3 is 12 residues.

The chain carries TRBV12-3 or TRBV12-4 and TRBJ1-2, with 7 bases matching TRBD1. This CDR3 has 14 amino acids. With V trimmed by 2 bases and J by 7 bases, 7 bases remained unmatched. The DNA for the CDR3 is TGTGCCAGCAGTTTACTGGGGACAGAAGCTGGCTACACCTTC. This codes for CASSLLGTEAGYTF.

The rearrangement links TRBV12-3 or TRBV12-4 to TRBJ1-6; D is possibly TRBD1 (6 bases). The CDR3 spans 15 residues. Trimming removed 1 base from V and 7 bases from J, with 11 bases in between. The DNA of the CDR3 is TGTGCCAGCAGTTTAGTCTACAGGGAAAATTCACCCCTCCACTTT. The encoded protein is CASSLVYRENSPLHF.